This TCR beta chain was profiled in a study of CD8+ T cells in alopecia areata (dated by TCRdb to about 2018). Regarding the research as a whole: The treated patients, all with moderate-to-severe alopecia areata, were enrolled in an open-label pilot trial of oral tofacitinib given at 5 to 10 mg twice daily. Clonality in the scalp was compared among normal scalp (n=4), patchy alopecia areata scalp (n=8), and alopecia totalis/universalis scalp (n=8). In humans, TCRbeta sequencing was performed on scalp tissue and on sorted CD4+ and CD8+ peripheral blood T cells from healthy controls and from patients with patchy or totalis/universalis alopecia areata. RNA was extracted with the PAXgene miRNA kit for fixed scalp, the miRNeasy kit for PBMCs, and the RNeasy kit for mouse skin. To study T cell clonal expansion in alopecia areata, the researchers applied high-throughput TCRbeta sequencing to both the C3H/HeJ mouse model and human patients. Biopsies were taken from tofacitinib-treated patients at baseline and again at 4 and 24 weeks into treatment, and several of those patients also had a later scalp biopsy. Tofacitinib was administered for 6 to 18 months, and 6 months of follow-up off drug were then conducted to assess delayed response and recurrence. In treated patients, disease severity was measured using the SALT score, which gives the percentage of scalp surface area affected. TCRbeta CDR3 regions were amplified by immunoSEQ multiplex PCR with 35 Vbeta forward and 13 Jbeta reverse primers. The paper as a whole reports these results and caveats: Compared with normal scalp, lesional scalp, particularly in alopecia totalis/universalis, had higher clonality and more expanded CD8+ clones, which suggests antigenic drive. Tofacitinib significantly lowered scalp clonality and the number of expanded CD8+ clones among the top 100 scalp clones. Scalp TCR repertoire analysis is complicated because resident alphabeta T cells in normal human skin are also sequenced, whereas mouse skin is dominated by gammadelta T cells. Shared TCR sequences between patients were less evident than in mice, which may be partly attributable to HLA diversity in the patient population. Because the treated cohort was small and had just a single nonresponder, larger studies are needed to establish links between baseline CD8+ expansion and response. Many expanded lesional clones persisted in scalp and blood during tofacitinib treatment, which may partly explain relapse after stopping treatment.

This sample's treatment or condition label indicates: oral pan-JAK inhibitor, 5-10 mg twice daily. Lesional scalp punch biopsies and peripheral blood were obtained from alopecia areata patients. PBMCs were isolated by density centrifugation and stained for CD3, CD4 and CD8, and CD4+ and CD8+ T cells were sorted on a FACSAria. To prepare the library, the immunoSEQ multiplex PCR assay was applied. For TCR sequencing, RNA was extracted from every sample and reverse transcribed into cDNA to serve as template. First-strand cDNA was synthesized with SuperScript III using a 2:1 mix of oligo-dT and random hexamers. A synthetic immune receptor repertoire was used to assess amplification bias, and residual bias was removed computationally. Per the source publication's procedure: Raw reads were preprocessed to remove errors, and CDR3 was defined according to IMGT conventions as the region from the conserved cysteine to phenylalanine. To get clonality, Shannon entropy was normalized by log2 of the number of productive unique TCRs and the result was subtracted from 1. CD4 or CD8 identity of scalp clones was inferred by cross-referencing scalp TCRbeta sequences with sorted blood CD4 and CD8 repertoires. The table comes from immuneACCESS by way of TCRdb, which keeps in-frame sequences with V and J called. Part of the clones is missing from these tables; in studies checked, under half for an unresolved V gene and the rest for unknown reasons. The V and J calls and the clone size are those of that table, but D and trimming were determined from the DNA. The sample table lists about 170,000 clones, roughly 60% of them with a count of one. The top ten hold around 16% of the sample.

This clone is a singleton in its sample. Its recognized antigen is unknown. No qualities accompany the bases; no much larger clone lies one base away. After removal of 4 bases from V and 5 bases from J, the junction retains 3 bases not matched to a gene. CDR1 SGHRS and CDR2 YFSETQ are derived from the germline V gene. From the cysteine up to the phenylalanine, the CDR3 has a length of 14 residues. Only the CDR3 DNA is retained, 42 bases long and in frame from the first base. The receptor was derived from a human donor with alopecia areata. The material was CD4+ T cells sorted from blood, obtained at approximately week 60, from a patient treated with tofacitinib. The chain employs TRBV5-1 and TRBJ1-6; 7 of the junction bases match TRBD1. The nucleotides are TGCGCCAGCAGCGCTACAGGGGATAATTCACCCCTCCACTTT. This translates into CASSATGDNSPLHF.